This paragraph covers one T cell receptor (beta chain) sequence. This sample was included in a study of blood T cell repertoires in COVID-19. Study overall: The United States, Italy and Spain provided the acute and convalescent COVID-19 samples.

V was clipped by 2 bases and J by 0 bases, with 10 bases between them. From germline, CDR1 is MNHEY and CDR2 SVGAGI. The CDR3 runs to 15 residues. Authors' processing steps: Reference gene primer amplification gave estimated nucleated cell counts. Sequencing was performed with immunoSEQ multiplex PCR; in TCRdb, only in-frame clones are kept and a portion is missing. Clone size and the V and J calls come from that table; the DNA yielded D and trimming. The table has 300,000 or so clones, around 90% seen once. V is TRBV6-5 and J is TRBJ1-2; possibly TRBD1 for D (5 bases). The source of this sequence is a man aged 18-30 years who had recovered from COVID-19. Specimen: peripheral blood. CDR3 amino acids: CASSYDSLTNYGYTF. The CDR3 DNA follows: TGTGCCAGCAGTTACGACAGCCTCACTAACTATGGCTACACCTTC.